These 28 T cell receptor beta chains were all obtained from the same sample, sequenced in a study of OX40 agonist ivuxolimab in advanced cancers. Profiled with immunoSEQ multiplex PCR; TCRdb holds only in-frame clones, not every one. Altogether 20,000 to 25,000 clones are present, roughly 70% being singletons, with the ten largest covering under 25%. Sequenced material: CD4+ or CD8+ T cells sorted from blood, taken in a trial of the OX40 agonist ivuxolimab. These receptors were collected from an adult with an advanced solid tumor such as melanoma, head and neck, liver or kidney cancer.

The chain employs TRBV18 and TRBJ2-5; 11 positions match TRBD2. In germline, CDR1 is KGHSH, CDR2 LQKENI. V lost 3 bases and J lost 5; bases outside the gene matches: 11. This CDR3 has 17 residues. CDR3 sequence: CASSPGALAGVKETQYF. CDR3 DNA sequence: TGTGCCAGCTCACCGGGAGCACTAGCGGGGGTAAAGGAGACCCAGTACTTC.

The chain employs TRBV30 and TRBJ1-6; D uncertain. The CDR3 consists of 14 residues. V lost 0 bases to trimming and J lost 5 bases, with 8 bases between them. Germline V gene lookup returns CDR1 GTSNPN and CDR2 SVGIG (reference sequence). The CDR3 reads CAWSVLPNNSPLHF. The CDR3 DNA reads as TGTGCCTGGAGTGTCCTCCCTAATAATTCACCCCTCCACTTT. Drawing the rest from reference TRBV30 and TRBJ1-6, the complete variable domain is SQTIHQWPATLVQPVGSPLSLECTVEGTSNPNLYWYRQAAGRGLQLLFYSVGIGQISSEVPQNLSASRPQDRQFILSSKKLLLSDSGFYLCAWSVLPNNSPLHFGNGTRLTVT.

Comment on this clone: Sequence at one end of the junction differs from germline and may be a read error. The CDR3 sequence is CASSQVTGDTSPLHF. The CDR3 DNA sequence: TGTGCCAGCAGCCAAGTAACGGGTGATACTTCACCCCTCCACTTT. This chain joins TRBV4-1 and TRBJ1-6; D is ambiguous. CDR3 length: 15 amino acids. Germline loops: CDR1 MGHRA, CDR2 YSYEKL.

This clone was counted a single time. This chain joins TRBV7-2 and TRBJ1-1; D is possibly TRBD1 (5 bases). The CDR3 is 14 residues long. CDR1 is SGHTA, CDR2 FQGNSA, per germline. V lost 8 bases, J lost 0 bases, and 13 bases lay in between. CDR3 sequence: CASRLTAMNTEAFF. In DNA, the CDR3 is TGTGCCAGCCGCCTGACAGCCATGAACACTGAAGCTTTCTTT.

The genes are TRBV4-1 and TRBJ1-6; D is uncertain. The V gene lost 0 bases and the J gene lost 6 bases, with 9 bases spanning the gap. CDR1 is MGHRA, CDR2 YSYEKL, per germline. The CDR3 has 15 residues. CDR3 bases: TGCGCCAGCAGCCAAGAACGTCAAACTAATTCACCCCTCCACTTT. Translated: CASSQERQTNSPLHF.

The chain recombines TRBV5-4 with TRBJ2-1; possibly TRBD2 for D (5 bases). V was shortened by 4 bases and J by 2 bases, with 10 bases between the two germline ends. In germline, CDR1 is SGHNT, CDR2 YYREEE (reference sequence). The CDR3 contains 14 residues. Written as DNA, the CDR3 is TGTGCCAGCAGCCCGACCGGGGCCTACAATGAGCAGTTCTTC. This encodes CASSPTGAYNEQFF.

The chain recombines TRBV6-5 with TRBJ2-1; D is unresolved. The CDR3 sequence is 13 residues long. Trimming removed 0 bases at V and 7 bases at J, with 7 bases between. Germline lookup yields CDR1 MNHEY and CDR2 SVGAGI. CDR3: CASSYSNRNEQFF. The CDR3 DNA follows: TGTGCCAGCAGTTACTCGAATCGGAATGAGCAGTTCTTC.

A few counts support this clone. The chain recombines TRBV4-3 with TRBJ1-6; no clear D. CDR3 size: 16 residues. Deletions cut 1 base from V and 7 bases from J, with 14 bases between. In germline, CDR1 is LGHNA, CDR2 YSLEER. CDR3 sequence: CASSQAVTWQNSPLHF. CDR3 nucleotides: TGCGCCAGCAGCCAAGCCGTCACGTGGCAGAATTCACCCCTCCACTTT.

DNA for the CDR3: TGTGCCAGCAGCCCGGGACGGAGTTATGGCTACACCTTC. Its protein product is CASSPGRSYGYTF. The rearrangement joins TRBV5-4 to TRBJ1-2, with D possibly being TRBD1 (5 bases). The germline V gene has CDR1 SGHNT and CDR2 YYREEE (reference sequence). V was trimmed by 4 bases and J by 5 bases, leaving 12 bases between them. The CDR3 length is 13 residues.

There are a few counts of this clone. V usage is TRBV6-6 and J usage is TRBJ1-2; D is uncertain. The CDR3 has 13 amino acids. Germline V gene lookup returns CDR1 MNHNY and CDR2 SVGAGI (reference sequence). V was pared by 0 bases and J by 4 bases, with 6 bases between. The chain's CDR3 is CASSYSGFYGYTF. CDR3 coding DNA: TGTGCCAGCAGTTACTCAGGATTCTATGGCTACACCTTC.

The genes are TRBV10-3 and TRBJ1-1, with 7 bases identical to TRBD1. The V segment lost 2 bases and the J segment 1 base; nucleotides outside the gene matches: 4. This CDR3 is 15 amino acids long. Looked up from germline, CDR1 is ENHRY and CDR2 is SYGVKD. The CDR3: CAISELQGGNTEAFF. The CDR3 DNA sequence: TGTGCCATCAGTGAGCTGCAGGGGGGGAACACTGAAGCTTTCTTT.

The chain's CDR3 is CASSGTGTGIYEQYF. In DNA, the CDR3 is TGTGCCAGCAGCGGAACCGGGACAGGGATTTACGAGCAGTACTTC. The gene calls are TRBV11-1 and TRBJ2-7, with 9 positions matching TRBD1. This CDR3 region has 15 residues. V shed 5 bases and J 4 bases; nucleotides not matched to a gene: 9. Germline V lookup: CDR1 SGHAT, CDR2 FQDESV (reference sequence).

The genes are TRBV6-1 and TRBJ1-2; perhaps TRBD1 as D (6 bases). V was shortened by 6 bases and J by 4 bases, with 12 bases between the two germline ends. Per germline, CDR1 MNHNS and CDR2 SASEGT. The CDR3 extends over 13 amino acids. This CDR3 reads CASSPGTSYGYTF. The DNA for the CDR3 is TGTGCCAGCAGCCCAGGGACAAGCTATGGCTACACCTTC.

The chain employs TRBV11-2 and TRBJ2-5, with TRBD2 identical over 11 bases. V lost 3 bases to trimming and J lost 5 bases; unmatched junction nucleotides: 5. CDR1 is SGHAT and CDR2 is FQNNGV in the germline V gene. The CDR3 totals 15 residues. CDR3 in amino acids: CASSFLAGGRETQYF. CDR3 nucleotides: TGTGCCAGCAGCTTCCTAGCGGGGGGCAGGGAGACCCAGTACTTC. Complete variable domain (other parts from reference TRBV11-2 and TRBJ2-5): EAGVAQSPRYKIIEKRQSVAFWCNPISGHATLYWYQQILGQGPKLLIQFQNNGVVDDSQLPKDRFSAERLKGVDSTLKIQPAKLEDSAVYLCASSFLAGGRETQYFGPGTRLLVL.

The chain recombines TRBV7-2 with TRBJ1-1, with TRBD1 as a possible D gene (6 bases). Trimming took 3 bases from V and 9 from J, leaving 14 bases between them. Germline V gives CDR1 SGHTA, CDR2 FQGNSA. The CDR3 runs 13 residues. Here the CDR3 reads CASSLTEQGQAFF. In DNA form, the CDR3 reads TGTGCCAGCAGCTTGACCGAACAGGGACAAGCTTTCTTT.

This clone was seen ten or more times. V usage is TRBV28 and J usage is TRBJ2-1; TRBD2 aligns across 7 bases. Per germline, CDR1 MDHEN and CDR2 SYDVKM. V dropped 7 bases and J dropped 0; count of bases not matched to a gene: 9. The CDR3 is 16 amino acids. DNA for the CDR3: TGTGCCAGCACAGCCGGCGGGAGAAGCTCCTACAATGAGCAGTTCTTC. It encodes CASTAGGRSSYNEQFF.

The chain carries TRBV7-6 and TRBJ1-1; D remains ambiguous. The CDR3 runs to 13 residues. In germline, CDR1 is SGHVS, CDR2 FNYEAQ. V lost 3 bases to trimming and J lost 0 bases, with 5 bases between them. In nucleotides, the CDR3 is TGTGCCAGCAGCTTGGGCATGAACACTGAAGCTTTCTTT. Translation gives CASSLGMNTEAFF.

The chain links TRBV7-6 to TRBJ2-3, with D perhaps TRBD2 (5 bases). The CDR3 loop spans 14 amino acids. Per germline, CDR1 SGHVS and CDR2 FNYEAQ. V was trimmed by 8 bases and J by 4 bases, leaving 16 bases between them. The CDR3 sequence is CASSWGVLSDTQYF. CDR3 bases: TGTGCCAGCTCCTGGGGAGTACTTTCAGATACGCAGTATTTT.

This clone was seen repeatedly, ten times or more. This rearrangement joins TRBV19 to TRBJ2-5; a weak D match, TRBD2 (6 bases). Between the trimmed V and J ends, which lost 4 bases and 5 bases, there was a span of 17 bases. Germline-derived CDR1 and CDR2 are LNHDA and SQIVND (reference sequence). This CDR3 has 15 residues. The chain's CDR3 is CASSTLRRAGETQYF. DNA of the CDR3: TGTGCCAGTAGTACCCTTCGGAGGGCCGGGGAGACCCAGTACTTC.

V is TRBV4-1 and J is TRBJ1-1; D gene uncertain. The germline V gene has CDR1 MGHRA and CDR2 YSYEKL. This CDR3 has 15 amino acids. Trimming removed 0 bases at V and 7 bases at J, with 15 bases between. CDR3 sequence: CASSQDWGTIGEAFF. CDR3 DNA: TGCGCCAGCAGCCAAGATTGGGGTACCATCGGTGAAGCTTTCTTT.

The chain uses TRBV7-9 and TRBJ2-4, with D maybe TRBD2 (6 bases). The CDR3 runs to 13 residues. V lost 5 bases and J lost 5, with 10 bases in between. Germline V gives CDR1 SEHNR, CDR2 FQNEAQ (reference sequence). In DNA form, the CDR3 reads TGTGCCAGCAGCCAAGCGGGTGAAAACATTCAGTACTTC. This codes for CASSQAGENIQYF.

This clone was observed once. The chain joins TRBV14 to TRBJ2-7; the D is unclear. The CDR3 totals 11 residues. Germline CDR1 and CDR2: SGHDN and FVKESK. V lost 5 bases and J 3 bases, leaving 5 bases between the germline ends. CDR3 region: CASSSLYEQYF. DNA for the CDR3: TGTGCCAGCAGCTCACTCTACGAGCAGTACTTC.

This clone was observed a few times. This rearrangement joins TRBV9 to TRBJ2-7; D possibly corresponds to TRBD1 (6 bases). This CDR3 has 15 residues. CDR1 and CDR2 (germline): SGDLS, YYNGEE. The V end was cut by 3 bases, the J end by 5 bases, with 18 bases between. The CDR3 loop reads CASSASTGPLHEQYF. The CDR3 DNA sequence: TGTGCCAGCAGCGCCTCTACAGGGCCCCTCCACGAGCAGTACTTC.

Written as DNA, the CDR3 is TGTGCCAGCAGTGACTCGAGACAGGGGGGCACCGGGGAGCTGTTTTTT. Protein: CASSDSRQGGTGELFF. J is TRBJ2-2 and V is TRBV6-4; 9 bases agree with TRBD1. The V gene's germline CDR1 is MRHNA and CDR2 SNTAGT. The V segment lost 0 bases and the J segment 4 bases; nucleotides outside the gene matches: 3. This CDR3 region has 16 residues.

The genes are TRBV6-4 and TRBJ2-3, with D tentatively TRBD1 (5 bases). Germline V CDR1 and CDR2: MRHNA, SNTAGT. The V and J ends lost 3 bases and 3 bases respectively, with 7 bases between them. The CDR3 has 13 amino acids. The CDR3 protein is CASSERQTDTQYF. The CDR3 coding sequence is TGTGCCAGCAGTGAGCGACAGACAGATACGCAGTATTTT.

The V call is TRBV13, the J call TRBJ1-6; 7 nucleotides align to TRBD1. The CDR3 loop spans 14 amino acids. Germline loops: CDR1 PRHDT, CDR2 FYEKMQ (reference sequence). V shed 4 bases, J shed 14 bases, and the junction held 11 bases outside the gene matches. For the CDR3, the DNA is TGTGCCAGCAGCTCCCGGGACAGTTCTTTATCCCTCCACTTT. Its translation is CASSSRDSSLSLHF.

This rearrangement joins TRBV7-9 to TRBJ1-2, with D perhaps matching TRBD1 (6 bases). From germline, CDR1 is SEHNR and CDR2 FQNEAQ (reference sequence). Trimming removed 5 bases at V and 7 bases at J, with 17 bases between. The CDR3 runs 14 residues. CDR3 bases: TGTGCCAGCAGCAGTACAGGGTCGGAGAGTGGCTACACCTTC. Protein: CASSSTGSESGYTF.

This clone was recorded at least ten times. The V gene is TRBV27, the J gene TRBJ1-5; a weak D match, TRBD1 (5 bases). The CDR3 totals 16 residues. Trimming pared 0 bases from V and 12 bases from J, leaving 21 bases between. The V gene's germline CDR1 is MNHEY and CDR2 SMNVEV (reference sequence). CDR3 sequence reads: CASSLSWLGDWGDQHF. CDR3 sequence (DNA): TGTGCCAGCAGTTTATCTTGGTTGGGGGATTGGGGGGACCAGCATTTT.